This T cell receptor (beta chain) emerged from a study of blood T cell repertoires in COVID-19. Study summary: Acute and convalescent COVID-19 samples came from the United States, Italy and Spain. PBMCs, B-cell-depleted T cells, or T cells were the source of the cDNA or gDNA that made up the material.

In the source study's methods: Reference gene primer amplification gave nucleated cell count estimates. Libraries were prepared by immunoSEQ multiplex PCR; TCRdb keeps only in-frame clonotypes and omits some of them. The V and J calls and clone size come from that table; D and trimming were worked out from the DNA. The sample records some 74,000 clones, over 80% being singletons. This clone has more than one count but fewer than ten. CDR1 and CDR2 from the germline V gene are SEHNR and FQNEAQ (reference sequence). Trimming left V 4 bases short and J 5 bases short, with 21 bases between. The CDR3 loop spans 17 amino acids.

This TCR came from a woman older than 75 with acute or convalescent COVID-19. The sequencing input was peripheral blood. This sequence joins TRBV7-9 and TRBJ2-1; weak D call: TRBD2 (6 bases). The CDR3 nucleotides read TGTGCCAGCAGCTCCACGGTCTCGGGACTTCTGAACAATGAGCAGTTCTTC. Protein sequence: CASSSTVSGLLNNEQFF.